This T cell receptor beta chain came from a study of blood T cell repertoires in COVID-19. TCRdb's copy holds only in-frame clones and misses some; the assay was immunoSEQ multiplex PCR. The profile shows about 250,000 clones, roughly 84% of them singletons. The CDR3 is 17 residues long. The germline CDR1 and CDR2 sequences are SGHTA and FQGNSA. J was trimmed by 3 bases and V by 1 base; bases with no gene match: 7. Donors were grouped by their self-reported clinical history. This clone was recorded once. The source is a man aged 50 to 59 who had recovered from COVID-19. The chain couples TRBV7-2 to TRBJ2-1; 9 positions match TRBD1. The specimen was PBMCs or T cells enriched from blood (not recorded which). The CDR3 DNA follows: TGTGCCAGCAGCTTAGGAGGACAGGGGCTGGACTACAATGAGCAGTTCTTC. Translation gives CASSLGGQGLDYNEQFF.